These 20 T cell receptor beta chains share one sample of origin, sequenced in a study. Each CDR3 protein is one row after TCRdb ran MiXCR on the 5' RACE reads. This table has around 11,000 distinct CDR3 sequences, around 46% appearing once. Sequenced material: tumor-infiltrating naive CD4+ T cells sorted from the breast tumor. Subset meaning: naive CD4+ T cells, CD4+CD45RA+CD25-. These receptor sequences come from a female donor with breast cancer.

Turning to this clonotype: The conserved phenylalanine or tryptophan normally closing the CDR3 is absent here, so this likely arose from a read error. The chain joins TRBV12-3 or TRBV12-4 to TRBJ2-3; TRBD1 might be the D (5 bases). V was trimmed by 6 bases and J by 10 bases, leaving 14 bases between them. The length of the CDR3 is 12 residues. Here the CDR3 DNA reads TGTGCCAGCAGAAAACAGGACACACCGCAGTATTCT. Amino acids: CASRKQDTPQYS.

This clonotype has just a few counts. The chain recombines TRBV20-1 with TRBJ1-5; TRBD1 matches at 7 bases. V dropped 3 bases and J dropped 3; count of bases not matched to a gene: 2. The CDR3 is 13 residues long. From germline, CDR1 is DFQATT and CDR2 SNEGSKA (reference sequence). This chain's CDR3 is CSARTGINQPQHF. CDR3 coding DNA: TGCAGTGCTAGGACAGGGATCAATCAGCCCCAGCATTTT.

The chain carries TRBV7-9 and TRBJ2-5; TRBD1 might be the D (6 bases). The CDR3 consists of 15 residues. Germline V gives CDR1 SEHNR, CDR2 FQNEAQ (reference sequence). The V end was cut by 1 base, the J end by 1 base, with 10 bases between. CDR3 bases: TGTGCCAGCAGCTTAGTCCGGGACACCCAAGAGACCCAGTACTTC. Residues: CASSLVRDTQETQYF.

This clonotype was seen only a few times. Since no conserved phenylalanine or tryptophan closes the CDR3, a read error is the likely cause. The chain has TRBV20-1 and TRBJ1-6, with D uncertain. The CDR3 covers 11 residues. Deletions cut 6 bases from V and 14 bases from J, with 14 bases between. Per the germline V gene, CDR1 is DFQATT and CDR2 is SNEGSKA (reference sequence). The CDR3: CSAGHGGTLHL. For the CDR3, the DNA is TGCAGTGCCGGTCATGGCGGTACCCTCCACCTT.

This chain uses TRBV5-1 with TRBJ2-7; the match to TRBD2 covers 9 bases. Trimming removed 1 base from V and 4 bases from J; junction bases left unmatched: 3. This CDR3 spans 14 amino acids. Germline CDR1 SGHRS, CDR2 YFSETQ. CDR3 sequence reads: CASSLSGGQYEQYF. The CDR3 DNA reads TGCGCCAGCAGCTTGAGCGGGGGGCAATACGAGCAGTACTTC.

This sequence joins TRBV12-3 or TRBV12-4 and TRBJ2-1; either TRBD1 or TRBD2 may fit D (5 bases each). V was pared by 3 bases and J by 7 bases, with 13 bases between. The CDR3 totals 14 residues. The CDR3 is CASSFRYEGNEQFF. For the CDR3, the DNA is TGTGCCAGCAGTTTCAGATATGAGGGGAATGAGCAGTTCTTC.

The J gene is TRBJ2-5, the V gene TRBV20-1; D is perhaps TRBD1 (5 bases). Germline CDR1 is DFQATT and CDR2 is SNEGSKA (reference sequence). This CDR3 has 13 amino acids. V lost 2 bases and J 5 bases, leaving 12 bases between the germline ends. The CDR3 DNA reads TGCAGTGCTAGACTACAGGTAGACGAGACCCAGTACTTC. Translation gives CSARLQVDETQYF.

This clonotype was observed a handful of times. The genes are TRBV10-3 and TRBJ2-3; TRBD2 matches at 11 bases. The CDR3 is made up of 18 amino acids. J lost 3 bases, V lost 2 bases, and 10 bases had no gene match. The germline CDR1 and CDR2 sequences are ENHRY and SYGVKD. CDR3 in amino acids: CAISELPIAGGRTDTQYF. DNA for the CDR3: TGTGCCATCAGTGAGCTTCCTATAGCGGGAGGGAGGACAGATACGCAGTATTTT.

The chain joins TRBV18 to TRBJ1-5, with D maybe TRBD1 (6 bases). This CDR3 spans 15 amino acids. Trimming shortened V by 3 bases and J by 6 bases, and 15 bases separated the two germline ends. Germline V CDR1 and CDR2: KGHSH, LQKENI. CDR3 nucleotides: TGTGCCAGCTCACCTTCGACAGGTGGGACTCAGCCCCAGCATTTT. Translated: CASSPSTGGTQPQHF. The full variable domain, completed using reference TRBV18 and TRBJ1-5, is NAGVMQNPRHLVRRRGQEARLRCSPMKGHSHVYWYRQLPEEGLKFMVYLQKENIIDESGMPKERFSAEFPKEGPSILRIQQVVRGDSAAYFCASSPSTGGTQPQHFGDGTRLSIL.

The chain carries TRBV12-3 or TRBV12-4 and TRBJ2-2; D gene ambiguous. V shed 3 bases and J shed 7 bases, with 3 bases lying between them. The length of the CDR3 is 11 residues. The CDR3 reads CASSFGGELFF. Written as DNA, the CDR3 is TGTGCCAGCAGTTTTGGCGGGGAGCTGTTTTTT.

The chain recombines TRBV20-1 with TRBJ1-1; 7 positions agree with TRBD1. V lost 7 bases, J lost 0 bases, and 17 bases stayed unmatched. Germline V gene data show CDR1 as DFQATT and CDR2 as SNEGSKA (reference sequence). This CDR3 comprises 17 residues. The CDR3 is CSVPQGTYRGLNTEAFF. Written as DNA, the CDR3 is TGCAGTGTCCCCCAGGGGACGTACAGGGGTCTGAACACTGAAGCTTTCTTT.

The chain has TRBV20-1 and TRBJ1-2; D gene uncertain. The CDR3 is made up of 12 amino acids. Germline loops: CDR1 DFQATT, CDR2 SNEGSKA (reference sequence). Trimming cost V 2 bases and J 2 bases, with 6 bases left between them. Here the CDR3 DNA reads TGCAGTGCTAGACATCAAAACTATGGCTACACCTTC. This sequence encodes CSARHQNYGYTF.

The V call is TRBV29-1, the J call TRBJ2-1; the match to TRBD1 covers 8 bases. The germline CDR1 and CDR2 sequences are SQVTM and ANQGSEA. V dropped 7 bases and J dropped 8; count of bases not matched to a gene: 7. This CDR3 is 12 amino acids long. The CDR3 DNA follows: TGCAGCGCCGGACAGGGCCGGGATGAGCAGTTCTTC. Its protein product is CSAGQGRDEQFF.

The chain uses TRBV2 and TRBJ1-2; TRBD1 aligns across 8 bases. Germline CDR1 is SNHLY and CDR2 is FYNNEI. V lost 7 bases to trimming and J lost 5 bases; unmatched junction nucleotides: 6. CDR3 length: 13 residues. Written as DNA, the CDR3 is TGTGCCAGCAAAGACAGGGGCAAATATGGCTACACCTTC. Its protein is CASKDRGKYGYTF. Combining the CDR3 with reference TRBV2 and TRBJ1-2 gives the whole variable domain EPEVTQTPSHQVTQMGQEVILRCVPISNHLYFYWYRQILGQKVEFLVSFYNNEISEKSEIFDDQFSVERPDGSNFTLKIRSTKLEDSAMYFCASKDRGKYGYTFGSGTRLTVV.

V gene TRBV12-3 or TRBV12-4 combines with J gene TRBJ1-2; D call uncertain. CDR3 length: 12 residues. Trimming pared 6 bases from V and 7 bases from J, leaving 12 bases between. The CDR3 DNA is TGTGCCAGCAGCCGCACAGAACTTGGCTACACCTTC. Translated, it gives CASSRTELGYTF.

V usage is TRBV27 and J usage is TRBJ1-4; 7 bases line up with TRBD1. With V trimmed by 5 bases and J by 2 bases, 11 bases remained unmatched. The CDR3 length is 17 residues. CDR1 is MNHEY, CDR2 SMNVEV, per germline (reference sequence). The CDR3 here is CASSRQGPDGTNEKLFF. In DNA, the CDR3 is TGTGCCAGCAGTCGACAGGGCCCTGATGGGACTAATGAAAAACTGTTTTTT.

The V gene is TRBV6-5, the J gene TRBJ1-2; TRBD1 agrees at 9 bases. CDR1 is MNHEY and CDR2 is SVGAGI in the germline V gene. After removal of 4 bases from V and 7 bases from J, the junction contained 10 bases not matched to a gene. This CDR3 comprises 15 residues. CDR3 sequence reads: CASSFGGTGFGGYTF. In nucleotides, the CDR3 is TGTGCCAGCAGTTTCGGGGGGACAGGGTTTGGTGGCTACACCTTC.

The chain uses TRBV10-3 and TRBJ2-2, with 10 bases matching TRBD1. CDR1 is ENHRY, CDR2 SYGVKD, per germline. V was clipped by 2 bases and J by 7 bases; unmatched bases: 7. This CDR3 is built from 16 residues. CDR3 residues: CAISERGGQGIGELFF. CDR3 sequence (DNA): TGTGCCATCAGTGAGCGAGGGGGACAGGGGATCGGGGAGCTGTTTTTT.

CDR3 amino acids: CASSQATLSNYGYTF. CDR3 bases: TGTGCCAGCAGCCAAGCAACATTATCTAACTATGGCTACACCTTC. The chain uses TRBV4-2 and TRBJ1-2; no definite D call. The ends were cut back, 1 base at V and 0 bases at J, with 9 bases in the middle. The CDR3 sequence is 15 residues long. Germline CDR1 LGHNA, CDR2 YNFKEQ.

In this sample, this clonotype turned up a few times. The chain recombines TRBV12-3 or TRBV12-4 with TRBJ2-7; no clear D. This CDR3 comprises 14 residues. The V and J ends lost 7 bases and 0 bases respectively, with 13 bases between them. The DNA of the CDR3 is TGTGCCAGCACCCAAACAGATTTCTCCTACGAGCAGTACTTC. This sequence encodes CASTQTDFSYEQYF.